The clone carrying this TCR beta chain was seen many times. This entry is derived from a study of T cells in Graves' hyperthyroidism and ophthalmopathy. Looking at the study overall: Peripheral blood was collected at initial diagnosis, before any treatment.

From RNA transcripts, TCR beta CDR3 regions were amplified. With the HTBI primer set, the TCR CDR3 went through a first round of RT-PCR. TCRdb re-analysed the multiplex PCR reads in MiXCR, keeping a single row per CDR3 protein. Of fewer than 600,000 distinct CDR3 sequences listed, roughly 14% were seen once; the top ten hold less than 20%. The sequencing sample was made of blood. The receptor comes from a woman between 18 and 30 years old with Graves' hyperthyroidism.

The CDR3 DNA follows: TGTGCCGGCCAGACAGGGTCGGGTTATAGCACCGGGGAGCTGTTTTTT. Translated, it gives CAGQTGSGYSTGELFF. The chain uses TRBV12-3 or TRBV12-4 and TRBJ2-2; TRBD1 matches 7 bases. V gave up 11 bases and J gave up 4 bases; unmatched junction bases: 16. CDR3 length equals 16 residues.